Given below is one T cell receptor beta chain in context. One base away lies a much larger clone, so this may be a sequencing read error. The germline V gene has CDR1 SGHVS and CDR2 FNYEAQ. This CDR3 contains 12 residues. The germline V and J ends were trimmed by 5 bases and 6 bases, with 11 bases remaining between them. Construction of the TCRbeta library involved unique molecular identifiers. TCRdb reprocessed the PCR reads via MiXCR and lists one record per CDR3 protein. The data show about 110,000 distinct CDR3 sequences, approximately 6% seen once. The sample belongs to a study of T-cell reconstitution after alpha-beta-depleted transplantation in children.

The clonotype originates from a male patient aged 2 to 9 who had a stem cell transplant for acute lymphoblastic leukemia, so the T cells may come from the graft donor. The V call is TRBV7-6, the J call TRBJ2-7, with D unclear. The sequencing here drew on PBMCs, mostly from graft donor cells, taken 360 days after TCRalphabeta/CD19-depleted stem cell transplant. CDR3 DNA sequence: TGTGCCAGCAGCCTGGCCGGCTTCGAGCAGTACTTC. It codes for CASSLAGFEQYF.